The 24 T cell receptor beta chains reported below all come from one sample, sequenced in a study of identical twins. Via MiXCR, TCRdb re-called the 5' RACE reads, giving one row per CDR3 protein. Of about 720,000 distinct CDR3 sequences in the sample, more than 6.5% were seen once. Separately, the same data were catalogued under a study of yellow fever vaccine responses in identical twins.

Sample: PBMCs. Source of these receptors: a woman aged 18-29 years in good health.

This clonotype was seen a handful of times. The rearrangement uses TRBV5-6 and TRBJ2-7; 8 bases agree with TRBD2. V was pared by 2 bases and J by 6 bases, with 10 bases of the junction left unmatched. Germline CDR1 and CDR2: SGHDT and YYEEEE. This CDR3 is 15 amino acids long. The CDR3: CASSFGTGGPGEQYF. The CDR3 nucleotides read TGTGCCAGCAGCTTCGGGACGGGAGGGCCAGGCGAGCAGTACTTC.

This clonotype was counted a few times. The CDR3: CASRRGSEQYF. Written as DNA, the CDR3 is TGTGCCAGCAGGAGGGGGAGCGAGCAGTACTTC. This rearrangement joins TRBV27 to TRBJ2-7, with TRBD1 as a possible D gene (6 bases). From germline, CDR1 is MNHEY and CDR2 SMNVEV (reference sequence). The V and J ends lost 6 bases and 6 bases respectively, with 9 bases between them. The length of the CDR3 is 11 residues.

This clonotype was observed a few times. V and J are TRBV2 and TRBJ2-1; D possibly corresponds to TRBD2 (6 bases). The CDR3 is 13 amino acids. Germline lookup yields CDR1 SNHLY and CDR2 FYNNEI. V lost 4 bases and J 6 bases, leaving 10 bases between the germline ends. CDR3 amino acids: CASSVQRANEQFF. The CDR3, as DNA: TGTGCCAGCAGTGTGCAGCGGGCCAATGAGCAGTTCTTC.

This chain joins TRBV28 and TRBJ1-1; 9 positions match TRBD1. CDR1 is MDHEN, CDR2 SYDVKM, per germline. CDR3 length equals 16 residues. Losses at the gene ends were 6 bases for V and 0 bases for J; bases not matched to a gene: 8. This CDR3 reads CASRDRGGGVNTEAFF. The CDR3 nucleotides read TGTGCCAGCAGGGACAGGGGAGGAGGGGTGAACACTGAAGCTTTCTTT.

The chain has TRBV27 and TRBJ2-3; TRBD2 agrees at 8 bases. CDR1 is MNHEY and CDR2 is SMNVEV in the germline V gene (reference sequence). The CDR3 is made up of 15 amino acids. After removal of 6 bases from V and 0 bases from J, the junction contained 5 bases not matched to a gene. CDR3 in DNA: TGTGCCAGCAGACCACTAGCGGCTAGCACAGATACGCAGTATTTT. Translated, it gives CASRPLAASTDTQYF.

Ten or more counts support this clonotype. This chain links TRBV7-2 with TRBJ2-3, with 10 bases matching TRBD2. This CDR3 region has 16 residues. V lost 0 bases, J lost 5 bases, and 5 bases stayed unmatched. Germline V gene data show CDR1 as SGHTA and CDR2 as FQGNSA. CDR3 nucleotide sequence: TGTGCCAGCAGCTTAGCGTTAGCGGGAGGTGTAGATACGCAGTATTTT. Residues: CASSLALAGGVDTQYF.

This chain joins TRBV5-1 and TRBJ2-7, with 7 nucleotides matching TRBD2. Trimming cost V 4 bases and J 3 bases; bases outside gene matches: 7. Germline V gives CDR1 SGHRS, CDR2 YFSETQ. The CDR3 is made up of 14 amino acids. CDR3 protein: CASSHGLGGYEQYF. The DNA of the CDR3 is TGCGCCAGCAGCCACGGACTAGGAGGCTACGAGCAGTACTTC. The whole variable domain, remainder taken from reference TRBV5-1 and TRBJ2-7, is KAGVTQTPRYLIKTRGQQVTLSCSPISGHRSVSWYQQTPGQGLQFLFEYFSETQRNKGNFPGRFSGRQFSNSRSEMNVSTLELGDSALYLCASSHGLGGYEQYFGPGTRLTVT.

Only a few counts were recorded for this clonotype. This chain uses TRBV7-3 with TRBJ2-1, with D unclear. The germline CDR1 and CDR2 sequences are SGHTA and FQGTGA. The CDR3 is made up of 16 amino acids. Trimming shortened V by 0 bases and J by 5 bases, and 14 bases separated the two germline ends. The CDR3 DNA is TGTGCCAGCAGCTTAACGGTTCAGCTAAAAAACAATGAGCAGTTCTTC. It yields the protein CASSLTVQLKNNEQFF.

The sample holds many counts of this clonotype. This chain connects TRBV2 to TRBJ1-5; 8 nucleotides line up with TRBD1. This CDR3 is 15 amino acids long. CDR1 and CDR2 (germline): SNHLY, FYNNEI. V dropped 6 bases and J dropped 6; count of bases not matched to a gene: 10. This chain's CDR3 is CASREQGVDRQPQHF. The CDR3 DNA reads TGTGCCAGCAGGGAACAGGGGGTAGATCGTCAGCCCCAGCATTTT.

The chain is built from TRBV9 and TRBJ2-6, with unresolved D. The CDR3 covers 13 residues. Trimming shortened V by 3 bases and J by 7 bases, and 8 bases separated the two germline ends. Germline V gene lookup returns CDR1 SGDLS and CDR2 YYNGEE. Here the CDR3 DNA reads TGTGCCAGCAGCGGTAGTCAAGCCAACGTCCTGACTTTC. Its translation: CASSGSQANVLTF.

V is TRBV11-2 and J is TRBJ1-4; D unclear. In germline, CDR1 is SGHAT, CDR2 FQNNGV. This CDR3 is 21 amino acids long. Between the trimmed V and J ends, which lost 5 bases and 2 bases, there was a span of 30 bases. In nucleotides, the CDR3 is TGTGCCAGCAGCCCACTACGAACGGGCCTAATTCAGCAGGCGACTAATGAAAAACTGTTTTTT. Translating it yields CASSPLRTGLIQQATNEKLFF.

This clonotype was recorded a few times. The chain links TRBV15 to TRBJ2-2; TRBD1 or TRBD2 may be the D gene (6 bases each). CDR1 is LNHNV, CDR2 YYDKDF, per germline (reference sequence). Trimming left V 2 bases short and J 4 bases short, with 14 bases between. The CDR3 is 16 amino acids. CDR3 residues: CATSRTRTGATGELFF. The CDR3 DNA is TGTGCCACCAGCAGAACAAGGACGGGGGCCACCGGGGAGCTGTTTTTT.

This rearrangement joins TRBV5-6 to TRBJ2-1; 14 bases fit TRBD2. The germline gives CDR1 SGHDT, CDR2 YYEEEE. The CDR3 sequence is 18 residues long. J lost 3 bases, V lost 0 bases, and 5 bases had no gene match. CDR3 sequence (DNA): TGTGCCAGCAGCTTGGCGAGAGGACTAGCGGGGGGCTACAATGAGCAGTTCTTC. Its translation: CASSLARGLAGGYNEQFF. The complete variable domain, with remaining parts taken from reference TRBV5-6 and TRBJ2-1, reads DAGVTQSPTHLIKTRGQQVTLRCSPKSGHDTVSWYQQALGQGPQFIFQYYEEEERQRGNFPDRFSGHQFPNYSSELNVNALLLGDSALYLCASSLARGLAGGYNEQFFGPGTRLTVL.

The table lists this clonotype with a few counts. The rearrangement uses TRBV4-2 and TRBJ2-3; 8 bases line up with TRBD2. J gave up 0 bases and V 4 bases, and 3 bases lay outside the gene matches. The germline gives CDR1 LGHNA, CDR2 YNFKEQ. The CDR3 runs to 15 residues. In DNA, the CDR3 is TGTGCCAGCAGCCTAGCGGGGTATAGCACAGATACGCAGTATTTT. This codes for CASSLAGYSTDTQYF.

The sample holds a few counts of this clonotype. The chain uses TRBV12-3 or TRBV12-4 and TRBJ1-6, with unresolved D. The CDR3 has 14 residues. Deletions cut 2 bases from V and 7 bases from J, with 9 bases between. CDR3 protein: CASSLPGPNSPLHF. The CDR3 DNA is TGTGCCAGCAGTTTACCGGGCCCAAATTCACCCCTCCACTTT.

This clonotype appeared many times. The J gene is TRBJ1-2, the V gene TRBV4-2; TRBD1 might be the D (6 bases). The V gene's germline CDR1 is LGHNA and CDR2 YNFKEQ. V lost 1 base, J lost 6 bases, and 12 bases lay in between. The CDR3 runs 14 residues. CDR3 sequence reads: CASSQGGASDGYTF. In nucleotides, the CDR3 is TGTGCCAGCAGCCAAGGGGGGGCATCTGATGGCTACACCTTC.

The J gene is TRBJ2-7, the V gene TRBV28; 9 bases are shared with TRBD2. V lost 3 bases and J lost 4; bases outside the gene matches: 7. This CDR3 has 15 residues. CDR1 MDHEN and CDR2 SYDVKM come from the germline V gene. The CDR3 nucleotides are TGTGCCAGCAGTTTTCGTCTTAGCGGGAGTTACGAGCAGTACTTC. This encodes CASSFRLSGSYEQYF.

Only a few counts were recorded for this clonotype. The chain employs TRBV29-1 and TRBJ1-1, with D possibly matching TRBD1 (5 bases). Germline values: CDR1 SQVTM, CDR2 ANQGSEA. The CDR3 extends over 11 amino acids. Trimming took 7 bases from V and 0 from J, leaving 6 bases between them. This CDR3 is CSGGLNTEAFF. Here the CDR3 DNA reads TGCAGCGGGGGGTTGAACACTGAAGCTTTCTTT.

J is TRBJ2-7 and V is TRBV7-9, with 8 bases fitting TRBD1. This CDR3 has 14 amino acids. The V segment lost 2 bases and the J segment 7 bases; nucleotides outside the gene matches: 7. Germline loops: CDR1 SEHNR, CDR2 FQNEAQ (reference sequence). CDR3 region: CASSLTTGEREQYF. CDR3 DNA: TGTGCCAGCAGCTTAACGACAGGGGAGAGGGAGCAGTACTTC.

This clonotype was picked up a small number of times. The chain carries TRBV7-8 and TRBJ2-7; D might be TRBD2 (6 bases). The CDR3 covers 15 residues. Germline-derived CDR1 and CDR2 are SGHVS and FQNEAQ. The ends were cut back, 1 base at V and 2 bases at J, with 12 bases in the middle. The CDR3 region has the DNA TGTGCCAGCAGCTTAGGAGGCGGGAAAACCTACGAGCAGTACTTC. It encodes CASSLGGGKTYEQYF.

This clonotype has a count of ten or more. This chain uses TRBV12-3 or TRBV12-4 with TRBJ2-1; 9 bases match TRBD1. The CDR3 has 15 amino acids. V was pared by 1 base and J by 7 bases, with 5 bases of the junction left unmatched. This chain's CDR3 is CASSLVGTGSNEQFF. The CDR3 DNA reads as TGTGCCAGCAGTTTAGTTGGGACAGGGTCAAATGAGCAGTTCTTC.

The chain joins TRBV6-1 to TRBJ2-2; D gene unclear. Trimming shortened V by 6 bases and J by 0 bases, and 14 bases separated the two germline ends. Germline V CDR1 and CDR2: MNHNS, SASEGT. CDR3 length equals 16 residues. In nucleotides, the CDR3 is TGTGCCAGCAGACCTGCTATACAACCGAACACCGGGGAGCTGTTTTTT. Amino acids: CASRPAIQPNTGELFF.

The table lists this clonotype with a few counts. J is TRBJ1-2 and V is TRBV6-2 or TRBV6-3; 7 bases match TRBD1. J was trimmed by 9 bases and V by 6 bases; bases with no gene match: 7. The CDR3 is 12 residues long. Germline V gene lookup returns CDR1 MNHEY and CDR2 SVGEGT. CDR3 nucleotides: TGTGCCAGCAGGAGGACAGGCGGGCGCTACACCTTC. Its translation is CASRRTGGRYTF.

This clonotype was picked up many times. The CDR3 nucleotides read TGCGCCAGCAGCCAAGATAGGGGGACGGGGGCCAACGTCCTGACTTTC. It is translated as CASSQDRGTGANVLTF. V is TRBV4-3 and J is TRBJ2-6, with D maybe TRBD1 (6 bases). The CDR3 covers 16 residues. V was shortened by 0 bases and J by 4 bases, with 10 bases between the two germline ends. Germline-derived CDR1 and CDR2 are LGHNA and YSLEER.